Shown below are 12 T cell receptor beta chains from a single sample sequenced in a study of vaccination and CD4 T cells after COVID-19. Treatment reported: roughly nine-day PBMC culture with coronavirus spike peptide pools or control peptides (ViraFEST assay). It was before the COVID-19 pandemic (2011-2018) that the unexposed donor's CD4+ T cells were collected. Their target antigens are unknown. Once obtained from cultured CD4+ T cells, the DNA was sequenced using the Oncomine TCR Beta short-read assay. TCRdb re-called the PCR reads with MiXCR, one entry per CDR3 protein. The table records approximately 9,800 distinct CDR3 sequences, about 36% of them present only once. The sequenced sample consisted of CD4+ T cells from blood, cultured in vitro. These receptors originate from a human donor in good health.

CDR3 amino acids: CASSFHNGGYTF. CDR3 DNA: TGTGCCAGCAGCTTCCACAACGGGGGCTACACCTTC. The V call is TRBV5-4, the J call TRBJ1-2; D remains ambiguous. Germline-derived CDR1 and CDR2 are SGHNT and YYREEE (reference sequence). CDR3 length equals 12 residues. The germline V and J ends were trimmed by 2 bases and 8 bases, with 10 bases remaining between them.

This chain links TRBV7-2 with TRBJ2-3, with D unclear. This CDR3 has 20 residues. Trimming took off 5 bases at V and 0 bases at J, with 27 bases between the two ends. Germline values: CDR1 SGHTA, CDR2 FQGNSA. In DNA, the CDR3 is TGTGCCAGCAGCCCTACTTTCGAATTAGGAAAAAGGCCTAGCACAGATACGCAGTATTTT. The encoded protein is CASSPTFELGKRPSTDTQYF.

This sequence joins TRBV20-1 and TRBJ1-3; no firm D call. This CDR3 has 14 amino acids. V was pared by 3 bases and J by 0 bases, with 9 bases between. Looked up from germline, CDR1 is DFQATT and CDR2 is SNEGSKA (reference sequence). CDR3 in amino acids: CSASTAASGNTIYF. CDR3 nucleotide sequence: TGCAGTGCTAGCACGGCAGCCTCTGGAAACACCATATATTTT.

In its sample, this clonotype was seen a few times. The rearrangement uses TRBV27 and TRBJ1-2; TRBD1 matches at 7 bases. Per germline, CDR1 MNHEY and CDR2 SMNVEV (reference sequence). The CDR3 runs to 15 residues. V lost 5 bases and J lost 7; bases outside the gene matches: 13. The CDR3 loop is CASSHTGAIGGGYTF. In DNA, the CDR3 is TGTGCCAGCAGTCACACAGGGGCAATCGGTGGTGGCTACACCTTC.

This rearrangement joins TRBV19 to TRBJ1-2; no clear D. This CDR3 spans 12 amino acids. Trimming cost V 9 bases and J 1 base, with 9 bases left between them. CDR1 is LNHDA and CDR2 is SQIVND in the germline V gene (reference sequence). Written as DNA, the CDR3 is TGTGCCAGCTCACCCCTTAACTATGGCTACACCTTC. Protein product: CASSPLNYGYTF.

The V gene is TRBV11-3, the J gene TRBJ1-1; D might be TRBD1 (5 bases). The germline V gene has CDR1 SGHNT and CDR2 YENEEA. This CDR3 is built from 15 residues. V was pared by 2 bases and J by 1 base, with 11 bases between. The CDR3 spells CASSLTLGPNTEAFF. The DNA of the CDR3 is TGTGCCAGCAGCTTAACTCTGGGGCCGAACACTGAAGCTTTCTTT.

The chain employs TRBV7-8 and TRBJ1-2; 9 bases align to TRBD1. Germline CDR1 SGHVS, CDR2 FQNEAQ. Trimming cost V 6 bases and J 3 bases; bases outside gene matches: 11. The CDR3 is made up of 16 amino acids. Here the CDR3 DNA reads TGTGCCAGCAGTTACAGGGGGCGGAACCTTGACTATGGCTACACCTTC. Its protein product is CASSYRGRNLDYGYTF.

This sequence joins TRBV6-1 and TRBJ1-5, with D perhaps TRBD1 (6 bases). The germline V gene has CDR1 MNHNS and CDR2 SASEGT. Deletions cut 6 bases from V and 0 bases from J, with 15 bases between. CDR3 length equals 16 residues. The DNA for the CDR3 is TGTGCCAGCAGGCCCGATACGGGGGCTAGCAATCAGCCCCAGCATTTT. Protein product: CASRPDTGASNQPQHF.

The chain recombines TRBV2 with TRBJ1-1; TRBD1 is a possible D gene (5 bases). The CDR3 extends over 15 amino acids. V was clipped by 8 bases and J by 6 bases, with 22 bases between them. CDR1 and CDR2 (germline): SNHLY, FYNNEI. CDR3 nucleotides: TGTGCCAGCGCACTCTCAGGGTGGGGTCGAGCTGAAGCTTTCTTT. Its protein is CASALSGWGRAEAFF.

This CDR3 is CATSETSGNLNEQFF. As DNA, the CDR3 is TGTGCCACCAGTGAAACTAGCGGGAACCTAAATGAGCAGTTCTTC. The rearrangement links TRBV24-1 to TRBJ2-1, with 10 bases aligning to TRBD2. The germline gives CDR1 KGHDR, CDR2 SFDVKD. The trim removed 4 bases at V and 7 bases at J, leaving 6 bases unmatched. The CDR3 sequence is 15 residues long.

The V call is TRBV11-3, the J call TRBJ2-1; 11 bases line up with TRBD2. Germline values: CDR1 SGHNT, CDR2 YENEEA. This CDR3 is built from 15 residues. The trim removed 4 bases at V and 8 bases at J, leaving 7 bases unmatched. The CDR3 protein is CASSSSGRMIHEQFF. The CDR3 DNA follows: TGTGCCAGCAGCTCTAGCGGGAGGATGATTCATGAGCAGTTCTTC.

This clonotype was recorded a few times. The gene calls are TRBV5-4 and TRBJ2-7, with 7 bases that match TRBD1. The CDR3 sequence is 13 residues long. The V and J ends lost 3 bases and 3 bases, in that order; junction bases with no gene match: 3. Germline CDR1 reads SGHNT; CDR2 reads YYREEE (reference sequence). Written as DNA, the CDR3 is TGTGCCAGCAGCTCGGGACAGTTCTACGAGCAGTACTTC. Its translation: CASSSGQFYEQYF.